This T cell receptor beta chain was captured in a study of T cell repertoires and HLA-DP antigens. Background on the study: In vitro CD4+ alloreactivity was against HeLa-presented HLA-DP. Pre-culture CD4+ samples used approximately 1,200 ng DNA versus around 230 ng for CD137+CD4+ sorts.

V dropped 2 bases and J dropped 1 base, with 7 bases sitting between them. The length of the CDR3 is 14 residues. Germline V CDR1 and CDR2: SGHTA, FQGTGA. Points on this clone: Its cognate antigen is unknown.

Assay: immunoSEQ multiplex PCR; the TCRdb copy retains only in-frame clones and omits some. Among around 100,000 clones listed, 80% to 95% were seen once. The J gene is TRBJ2-3, the V gene TRBV7-3; perhaps TRBD2 as D (5 bases). The TCR originated in a woman aged 18-29 years in good health and CMV-seronegative. The sample was CD4+ T cells from PBMCs. DNA of the CDR3: TGTGCCAGCAGCTTAGGAGGCCGCACAGATACGCAGTATTTT. Its protein is CASSLGGRTDTQYF.